A single sample is the source of the 5 T cell receptor beta chains below, sequenced in a study of vaccination and CD4 T cells after COVID-19. Researchers used the Oncomine TCR Beta short-read assay to sequence DNA from cultured CD4+ T cells. TCRdb independently ran MiXCR on the PCR reads; one entry per CDR3 protein. The data show some 16,000 distinct CDR3 sequences, with about 75% seen just once and around 15% held by the top ten. The antigens of these receptors remain unknown. Noted treatment: approximately nine-day PBMC culture with coronavirus spike peptide pools or control peptides (ViraFEST assay). Sequenced sample: CD4+ T cells from blood, cultured in vitro. These receptors were collected from a human donor who had recovered from COVID-19.

The V call is TRBV7-6, the J call TRBJ1-3, with D possibly TRBD1 on 5 matching bases. Trimming took off 5 bases at V and 0 bases at J, with 20 bases between the two ends. The V gene's germline CDR1 is SGHVS and CDR2 FNYEAQ. CDR3 length equals 18 residues. CDR3 protein: CASSAMDRTPLSGNTIYF. CDR3 bases: TGTGCCAGCAGCGCTATGGATAGGACACCCCTCTCTGGAAACACCATATATTTT.

V is TRBV27 and J is TRBJ1-5, with 8 bases lining up with TRBD1. CDR1 MNHEY and CDR2 SMNVEV come from the germline V gene (reference sequence). V was pared by 5 bases and J by 7 bases, with 4 bases of the junction left unmatched. The CDR3 length is 13 residues. CDR3 sequence: CASSPDRAQPQHF. In nucleotides, the CDR3 is TGTGCCAGCAGTCCGGACAGGGCGCAGCCCCAGCATTTT.

The chain carries TRBV7-8 and TRBJ2-5; D might be TRBD1 (6 bases). V dropped 3 bases and J dropped 1 base, with 6 bases sitting between them. There are 13 residues in the CDR3. Germline V gives CDR1 SGHVS, CDR2 FQNEAQ. The CDR3 sequence: CASSLDSQETQYF. Written as DNA, the CDR3 is TGTGCCAGCAGCTTGGACAGCCAAGAGACCCAGTACTTC.

The CDR3 DNA reads as TGTGCCAGCAGCGCCTCGGGACTTCGCGGCTCCTACAATGAGCAGTTCTTC. Translating it yields CASSASGLRGSYNEQFF. This chain uses TRBV11-2 with TRBJ2-1; weak D call: TRBD2 (6 bases). CDR3 length: 17 amino acids. Trimming cost V 5 bases and J 0 bases, with 17 bases left between them. Germline loops: CDR1 SGHAT, CDR2 FQNNGV.

The chain carries TRBV15 and TRBJ2-7; 9 nucleotides align to TRBD1. The CDR3 spans 15 residues. The germline CDR1 and CDR2 sequences are LNHNV and YYDKDF (reference sequence). The V segment lost 4 bases and the J segment 2 bases; nucleotides outside the gene matches: 6. The CDR3 sequence is CATSNRDRATYEQYF. As DNA, the CDR3 is TGTGCCACCAGCAACCGGGACAGGGCCACCTACGAGCAGTACTTC.